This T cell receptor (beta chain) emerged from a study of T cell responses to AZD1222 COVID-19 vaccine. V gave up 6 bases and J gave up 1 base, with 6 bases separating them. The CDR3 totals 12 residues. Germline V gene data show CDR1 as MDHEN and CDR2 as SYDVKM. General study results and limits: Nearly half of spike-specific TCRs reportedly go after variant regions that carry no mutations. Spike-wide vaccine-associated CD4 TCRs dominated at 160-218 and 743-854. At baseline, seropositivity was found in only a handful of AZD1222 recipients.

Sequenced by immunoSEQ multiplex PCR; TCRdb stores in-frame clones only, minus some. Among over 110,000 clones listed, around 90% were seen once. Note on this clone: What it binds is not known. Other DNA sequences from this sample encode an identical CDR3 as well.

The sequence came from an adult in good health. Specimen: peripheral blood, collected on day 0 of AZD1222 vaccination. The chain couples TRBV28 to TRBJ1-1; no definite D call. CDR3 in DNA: TGTGCCAGCAGACGATGGAACACTGAAGCTTTCTTT. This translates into CASRRWNTEAFF.